Each of the 20 T cell receptor beta chains below was sequenced from the same sample in a study of identical twins. TCRdb processed the 5' RACE reads anew with MiXCR; each CDR3 protein has one entry. The sample lists roughly 1.6 million distinct CDR3 sequences; around 29% were seen once. The material sequenced was cord blood. The receptors were sampled from a newborn girl in good health.

This chain joins TRBV10-3 and TRBJ1-2; D might be TRBD1 (6 bases). Germline loops: CDR1 ENHRY, CDR2 SYGVKD. This CDR3 comprises 14 residues. V was trimmed by 1 base and J by 5 bases, leaving 11 bases between them. Written as DNA, the CDR3 is TGTGCCATCAGTGAGTTTGGAGGGGGGTATGGCTACACCTTC. Translation: CAISEFGGGYGYTF.

This clonotype was recorded a few times. The chain has TRBV7-9 and TRBJ1-2; D gene ambiguous. The CDR3 runs to 12 residues. CDR1 is SEHNR, CDR2 FQNEAQ, per germline (reference sequence). Trimming stripped 5 bases from V and 7 bases from J, with 11 bases between. The CDR3 here is CASSAVRGGYTF. CDR3 sequence (DNA): TGTGCCAGCAGCGCGGTGCGGGGTGGCTACACCTTC.

The rearrangement links TRBV20-1 to TRBJ2-7; no reliable D call. Trimming stripped 5 bases from V and 3 bases from J, with 8 bases between. CDR3 length: 11 residues. The V gene's germline CDR1 is DFQATT and CDR2 SNEGSKA (reference sequence). CDR3 loop: CSAVVLYEQYF. CDR3 coding DNA: TGCAGTGCTGTAGTCCTCTACGAGCAGTACTTC.

This clonotype was found a few times. This chain links TRBV7-9 with TRBJ1-1, with TRBD1 matching 7 bases. Germline loops: CDR1 SEHNR, CDR2 FQNEAQ (reference sequence). The trim removed 7 bases at V and 5 bases at J, leaving 7 bases unmatched. The length of the CDR3 is 13 residues. CDR3 coding DNA: TGTGCCAGCACCCAGGGGGGGGTTACTGAAGCTTTCTTT. It encodes CASTQGGVTEAFF.

The chain couples TRBV20-1 to TRBJ2-7; 8 nucleotides agree with TRBD1. With 5 bases clipped from V and 3 bases from J, the junction kept 6 bases outside the gene matches. Germline-derived CDR1 and CDR2 are DFQATT and SNEGSKA (reference sequence). The CDR3 has 13 residues. The CDR3 loop is CSAGTGGFYEQYF. DNA for the CDR3: TGCAGTGCTGGGACAGGAGGCTTCTACGAGCAGTACTTC.

The table lists this clonotype with a count of one. One end of the junction fails to match germline, which may point to a read error. This chain connects TRBV12-3 or TRBV12-4 to TRBJ2-1; TRBD1 is a possible D gene (6 bases). The CDR3 covers 13 residues. CDR3 DNA: TGTGTCAGCAGTTTGGACAGTTACAATGAGCAGTTCTTC. Translated, it gives CVSSLDSYNEQFF.

This chain joins TRBV6-5 and TRBJ1-2; 8 nucleotides match TRBD1. The CDR3 runs to 14 residues. The J segment lost 7 bases and the V segment lost 0 bases, leaving 4 bases of the junction unmatched. The germline gives CDR1 MNHEY, CDR2 SVGAGI. The CDR3 is CASSYSQGGGGYTF. The CDR3 DNA follows: TGTGCCAGCAGTTACTCACAGGGGGGTGGTGGCTACACCTTC.

This clonotype was counted once. For the CDR3, the DNA is TGTGCCAGCAGCGTGGTTGTTTCGTCCTACGAGCAGTACTTC. This codes for CASSVVVSSYEQYF. J is TRBJ2-7 and V is TRBV5-5; D not certain. The CDR3 length is 14 residues. V dropped 4 bases and J dropped 1 base, with 12 bases sitting between them. CDR1 and CDR2 from the germline V gene are SGHKS and YYEKEE (reference sequence). The complete variable domain, with remaining parts taken from reference TRBV5-5 and TRBJ2-7, reads DAGVTQSPTHLIKTRGQQVTLRCSPISGHKSVSWYQQVLGQGPQFIFQYYEKEERGRGNFPDRFSARQFPNYSSELNVNALLLGDSALYLCASSVVVSSYEQYFGPGTRLTVT.

The chain uses TRBV6-5 and TRBJ2-7; 10 nucleotides agree with TRBD2. J gave up 7 bases and V 4 bases, and 13 bases lay outside the gene matches. This CDR3 has 16 amino acids. Germline V gene lookup returns CDR1 MNHEY and CDR2 SVGAGI. The CDR3 here is CASSFKSGREDNEQYF. CDR3 nucleotides: TGTGCCAGCAGTTTCAAGAGCGGGAGGGAGGACAATGAGCAGTACTTC.

The chain couples TRBV7-9 to TRBJ1-2, with D hard to call. With 2 bases removed from V and 1 base from J, the gap between germline ends came to 17 bases. Germline-derived CDR1 and CDR2 are SEHNR and FQNEAQ (reference sequence). The CDR3 is 17 residues long. CDR3 nucleotide sequence: TGTGCCAGCAGCTTAACCCGGGAGGCCGCCGGTAACTATGGCTACACCTTC. This gives the protein CASSLTREAAGNYGYTF. Based on the CDR3 plus reference TRBV7-9 and TRBJ1-2, the full variable domain is DTGVSQNPRHKITKRGQNVTFRCDPISEHNRLYWYRQTLGQGPEFLTYFQNEAQLEKSRLLSDRFSAERPKGSFSTLEIQRTEQGDSAMYLCASSLTREAAGNYGYTFGSGTRLTVV.

The chain combines TRBV14 with TRBJ2-1, with TRBD2 matching over 16 bases. Germline loops: CDR1 SGHDN, CDR2 FVKESK. V shed 7 bases and J 1 base; nucleotides not matched to a gene: 10. The CDR3 contains 19 residues. CDR3 region: CASIVPGTSGRGSYNEQFF. CDR3 DNA sequence: TGTGCCAGCATAGTCCCCGGGACTAGCGGGAGGGGATCCTACAATGAGCAGTTCTTC.

The chain recombines TRBV4-1 with TRBJ2-7; 8 bases line up with TRBD1. V dropped 7 bases and J dropped 2; count of bases not matched to a gene: 7. The CDR3 spans 14 residues. CDR1 is MGHRA, CDR2 YSYEKL, per germline. The CDR3 region is CASTPVTGAYEQYF. CDR3 nucleotide sequence: TGCGCCAGCACGCCCGTGACAGGGGCCTACGAGCAGTACTTC.

The CDR3 loop reads CASSYGTSRDTQYF. The CDR3 nucleotides read TGTGCCAGCAGTTATGGGACTAGCAGGGATACGCAGTATTTT. The chain links TRBV14 to TRBJ2-3, with 9 bases aligning to TRBD2. J gave up 6 bases and V 6 bases, and 7 bases lay outside the gene matches. Germline assignment: CDR1 SGHDN and CDR2 FVKESK. The CDR3 is made up of 14 amino acids.

This clonotype was counted between two and nine times. This rearrangement joins TRBV11-3 to TRBJ2-1; 10 nucleotides align to TRBD2. The CDR3 totals 17 residues. The V gene's germline CDR1 is SGHNT and CDR2 YENEEA. Trimming at V came to 1 base and at J to 4 bases, leaving 7 bases not matched to a gene. Here the CDR3 reads CASSLGTSGSPYNEQFF. CDR3 DNA sequence: TGTGCCAGCAGCTTAGGGACTAGCGGTTCCCCTTACAATGAGCAGTTCTTC.

CDR3 nucleotide sequence: TGTGCCAGCAGCTTTGGGGCCATAACAAGGAACACTGAAGCTTTCTTT. Translation gives CASSFGAITRNTEAFF. V gene TRBV7-9 combines with J gene TRBJ1-1; the D gene is possibly TRBD1 (5 bases). V lost 3 bases to trimming and J lost 1 base, with 15 bases between them. Germline CDR1 is SEHNR and CDR2 is FQNEAQ (reference sequence). This CDR3 spans 16 amino acids.

This clonotype was counted at least ten times. V and J are TRBV15 and TRBJ2-4; D not certain. Germline-derived CDR1 and CDR2 are LNHNV and YYDKDF (reference sequence). This CDR3 is 15 amino acids long. V was pared by 0 bases and J by 3 bases, with 9 bases between. CDR3 DNA: TGTGCCACCAGCAGAGATGCCCCCCTCAAAAACATTCAGTACTTC. Protein: CATSRDAPLKNIQYF.

The chain is built from TRBV5-5 and TRBJ2-1, with TRBD2 identical over 8 bases. Trimming cost V 1 base and J 10 bases; bases outside gene matches: 10. Germline V CDR1 and CDR2: SGHKS, YYEKEE (reference sequence). CDR3 length: 15 amino acids. DNA of the CDR3: TGTGCCAGCAGCTTGATCTCCGGGACTAGTAGCGAGCAGTTCTTC. Encoded protein: CASSLISGTSSEQFF.

The J gene is TRBJ2-3, the V gene TRBV3-1, with 14 nucleotides matching TRBD2. The CDR3 has 16 residues. Germline assignment: CDR1 LGHDT and CDR2 YNNKEL (reference sequence). Germline trimming cut 3 bases from V and 12 bases from J; bases unmatched to any gene: 11. This chain's CDR3 is CASSQGRLAGGPKQYF. CDR3 nucleotide sequence: TGTGCCAGCAGCCAGGGAAGACTAGCGGGAGGGCCGAAACAGTATTTT.

For the CDR3, the DNA is TGCAGTGCTAGCCCCTCGGGGGGGGCCCCCAATCCCCTTAATTCACCCCTCCACTTT. It codes for CSASPSGGAPNPLNSPLHF. This rearrangement joins TRBV20-1 to TRBJ1-6, with D possibly being TRBD1 (6 bases). CDR3 size: 19 residues. CDR1 DFQATT and CDR2 SNEGSKA come from the germline V gene (reference sequence). Trimming pared 3 bases from V and 6 bases from J, leaving 27 bases between.

This chain connects TRBV5-1 to TRBJ2-4, with TRBD1 identical over 8 bases. The trim removed 4 bases at V and 6 bases at J, leaving 12 bases unmatched. CDR3 length: 16 amino acids. CDR1 is SGHRS and CDR2 is YFSETQ in the germline V gene. CDR3: CASSKPRGPHLNIQYF. The CDR3 region has the DNA TGCGCCAGCAGCAAACCCAGGGGGCCCCATCTAAACATTCAGTACTTC.